Here is one TCR beta chain with its context. This specimen belongs to a study of blood T cell repertoires in COVID-19. The protocol was immunoSEQ multiplex PCR, while the TCRdb copy is restricted to in-frame clones and leaves out a portion. Of about 310,000 clones in the sample, 85% are singletons; the top ten hold approximately 1.9%. This CDR3 is 14 amino acids long. Between the trimmed V and J ends, which lost 2 bases and 2 bases, there was a span of 7 bases. Germline V CDR1 and CDR2: LNHDA, SQIVND (reference sequence). The chain uses TRBV19 and TRBJ1-3; D unclear. The receptor was isolated from a woman younger than 45 who had been exposed to COVID-19. Input material: PBMCs or T cells enriched from blood (not recorded which). The CDR3 loop reads CASSIRGTGNTIYF. In DNA form, the CDR3 reads TGTGCCAGTAGTATACGGGGAACTGGAAACACCATATATTTT.